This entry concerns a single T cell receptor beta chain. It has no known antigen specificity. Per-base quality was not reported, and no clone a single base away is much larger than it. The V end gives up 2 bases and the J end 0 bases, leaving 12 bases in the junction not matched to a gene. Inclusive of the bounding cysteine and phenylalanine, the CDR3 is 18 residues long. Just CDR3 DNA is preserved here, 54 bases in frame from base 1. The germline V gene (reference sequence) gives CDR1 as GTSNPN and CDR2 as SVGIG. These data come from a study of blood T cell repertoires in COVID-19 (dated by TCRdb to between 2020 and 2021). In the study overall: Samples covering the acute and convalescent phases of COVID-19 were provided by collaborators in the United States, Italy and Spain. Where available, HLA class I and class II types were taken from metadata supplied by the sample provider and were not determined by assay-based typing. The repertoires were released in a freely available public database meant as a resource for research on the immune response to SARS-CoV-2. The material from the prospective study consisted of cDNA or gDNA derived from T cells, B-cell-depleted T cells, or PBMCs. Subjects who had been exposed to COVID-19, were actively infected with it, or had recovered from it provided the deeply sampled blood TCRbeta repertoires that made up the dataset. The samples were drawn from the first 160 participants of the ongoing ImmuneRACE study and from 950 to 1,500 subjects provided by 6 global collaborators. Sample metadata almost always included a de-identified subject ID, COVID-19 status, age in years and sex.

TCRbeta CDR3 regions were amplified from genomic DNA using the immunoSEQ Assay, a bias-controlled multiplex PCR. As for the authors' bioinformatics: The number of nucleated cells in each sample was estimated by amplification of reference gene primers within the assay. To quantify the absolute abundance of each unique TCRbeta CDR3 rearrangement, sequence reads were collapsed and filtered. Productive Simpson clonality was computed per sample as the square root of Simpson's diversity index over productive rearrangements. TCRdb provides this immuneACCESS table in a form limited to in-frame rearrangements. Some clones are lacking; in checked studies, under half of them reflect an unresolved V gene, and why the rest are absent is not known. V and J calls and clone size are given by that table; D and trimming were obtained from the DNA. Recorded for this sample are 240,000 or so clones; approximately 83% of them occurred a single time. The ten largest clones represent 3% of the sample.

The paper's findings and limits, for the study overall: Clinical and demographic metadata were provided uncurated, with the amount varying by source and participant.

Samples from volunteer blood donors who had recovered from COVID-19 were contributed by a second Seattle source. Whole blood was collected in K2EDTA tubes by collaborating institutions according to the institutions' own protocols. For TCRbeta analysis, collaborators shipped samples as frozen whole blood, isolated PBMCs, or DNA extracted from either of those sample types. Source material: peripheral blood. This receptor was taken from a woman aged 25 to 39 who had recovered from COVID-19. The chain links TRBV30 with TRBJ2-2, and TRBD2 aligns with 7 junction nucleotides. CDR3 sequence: CAWSPIPAGFTNTGELFF. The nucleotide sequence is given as TGTGCCTGGAGTCCCATCCCAGCGGGATTTACGAACACCGGGGAGCTGTTTTTT.